This TCR beta chain was sequenced in a study of shared clonotypes between healthy human individuals. Looking at the study overall: Participating donors consisted of two women and a few men aged 18 to 49.

On this clone itself: Its antigen is still unknown.

Naive CD8 cells comprised CD45RO-negative, CCR7-positively selected cells, excluding terminally differentiated effector memory CD45RA+ cells. This CDR3 region has 14 residues. The V gene lost 3 bases and the J gene lost 3 bases, with 11 bases spanning the gap. Per the germline V gene, CDR1 is LNHDA and CDR2 is SQIVND (reference sequence). Study conclusions and caveats: The study drew on few donors, limiting represented genetic and exposure-history diversity. Clonotype sharing among donors likely depends on sequencing depth. Sharing across a handful of donors was seen in 4% to 5% of naive CD4 clonotypes.

The protocol was immunoSEQ multiplex PCR, while the TCRdb copy is restricted to in-frame clones and leaves out a portion. The table has about 2 million clones, roughly 95% seen once. This chain links TRBV19 with TRBJ1-1, with D tentatively TRBD1 (5 bases). Sequenced sample: naive CD8+ T cells sorted from blood. The clonotype comes from a man aged 18 to 30 in good health. CDR3 loop: CASSMGGAYTEAFF. CDR3 sequence (DNA): TGTGCCAGTAGTATGGGTGGGGCGTACACTGAAGCTTTCTTT.